This TCR beta chain came from a study of shared clonotypes between healthy human individuals. From germline, CDR1 is MDHEN and CDR2 SYDVKM. The junction had 6 bases not matched to a gene; V was cut back by 4 bases and J by 5 bases. This CDR3 is 15 amino acids long. Per the study methods: ImmunoSEQ output held junction-only sequences without quality scores, so filtering differed. Measured with immunoSEQ multiplex PCR; TCRdb has only the in-frame clones, and not every one. The V and J calls and the clone size are those of that table, but D and trimming were determined from the DNA. Among over 2 million clones listed, around 92% were seen once.

The rearrangement joins TRBV28 to TRBJ1-4; 8 bases align to TRBD1. The receptor comes from a man between 18 and 35 years old in good health. Some clones in this sample may be carry-over from other donors' samples. Sequenced: naive CD4+ T cells from PBMCs. The subset: CD45RA+ positively selected. CDR3: CASSSRTGRNEKLFF. For the CDR3, the DNA is TGTGCCAGCAGTTCTCGGACAGGGAGGAATGAAAAACTGTTTTTT.